A selection of T cell receptor beta chains follows, all from one sample in a study of cytomegalovirus exposure and HLA in healthy donors. Assay used: immunoSEQ multiplex PCR; TCRdb lists only in-frame clones, some missing. The data hold around 150,000 clones, with just under 80% observed a single time. Sequencing input: PBMCs. The receptors here all came from a man aged 30 to 39 in good health. CDR3s include the opening cysteine and the closing phenylalanine or tryptophan.

v_gene: TRBV29-1
j_gene: TRBJ2-2
CDR3aa: CSAATREVRELFF

v_gene: TRBV5-4
j_gene: TRBJ2-3
CDR3aa: CASSPPSGLATSTDTQYF

v_gene: TRBV28
j_gene: TRBJ2-2
CDR3aa: CASSLNSGELFF

v_gene: TRBV6-6
j_gene: TRBJ1-2
CDR3aa: CASSYSGTGTGYTF

v_gene: TRBV30
j_gene: TRBJ2-7
CDR3aa: CAWSYRGLAFSYEQYF

v_gene: TRBV28
j_gene: TRBJ1-2
CDR3aa: CASSFKGRSLDGYTF

v_gene: TRBV5-1
j_gene: TRBJ1-2
CDR3aa: CASSLEGRVGGYTF

v_gene: TRBV6-6
j_gene: NA
CDR3aa: CASSPTGPRADTQHF

v_gene: TRBV9
j_gene: TRBJ1-2
CDR3aa: CASSGQASNYGYTF

v_gene: TRBV6-1
j_gene: TRBJ2-1
CDR3aa: CASTLSGRVTEQFF

v_gene: TRBV7-9
j_gene: TRBJ2-5
CDR3aa: CASSASGQETQYF

v_gene: TRBV27
j_gene: TRBJ1-2
CDR3aa: CASSLRQGRGYGYTF

v_gene: TRBV7-9
j_gene: TRBJ2-1
CDR3aa: CASSFWTRRGEQFF

v_gene: TRBV25-1
j_gene: TRBJ2-5
CDR3aa: CASSEVGTEGTQYF

v_gene: TRBV4-3
j_gene: TRBJ2-7
CDR3aa: CASSRGTSGSYEQYF

v_gene: TRBV4-1
j_gene: TRBJ2-5
CDR3aa: CASSQGPLETQYF